These T cell receptor beta chains were read from a single sample in a study of CD8+CD57+ T cells in acquired aplastic anemia. Via MiXCR, TCRdb re-called the reads, giving one row per CDR3 protein. The table lists approximately 190,000 distinct CDR3 sequences, approximately 50% of them singletons. Sequenced sample: sorted CD4+, CD8+, or CD8+CD57+ T cells (not recorded which) from PBMCs. These receptors originate from a human donor with aplastic anemia. Both conserved end residues are part of each CDR3. A D gene is named only where the DNA matches it firmly. Rows give clone size only sometimes, using once, few, many, or a class for an expanded clone.

CASTLDGGIYEQYF | TGTGCCAGCACCTTAGACGGGGGCATTTACGAGCAGTACTTC | TRBJ2-7 | NA | many | TRBV2
CASSPDREGGKLFF | TGTGCCAGCAGCCCCGACAGGGAGGGAGGAAAACTGTTTTTT | TRBJ1-4 | TRBD1 | NA | TRBV2
CASSLERGRSGANVLTF | TGTGCCAGCAGCCTAGAGAGGGGGCGCTCTGGGGCCAACGTCCTGACTTTC | TRBJ2-6 | TRBD1 | NA | TRBV11-2
CASSSGTPYNEQFF | TGTGCCAGCAGCTCCGGGACACCTTACAATGAGCAGTTCTTC | TRBJ2-1 | NA | NA | TRBV7-3
CASSQGLAAETQYF | TGCGCCAGCAGCCAGGGACTAGCTGCAGAGACCCAGTACTTC | TRBJ2-5 | TRBD2 | many | TRBV4-1
CATSDPSGGSNQPQHF | TGTGCCACCAGTGACCCTTCGGGCGGGAGCAATCAGCCCCAGCATTTT | TRBJ1-5 | NA | NA | TRBV24-1
CAIGGGGGNYGYTF | TGTGCCATCGGTGGAGGGGGGGGGAACTATGGCTACACCTTC | TRBJ1-2 | NA | NA | TRBV10-3
CASDGGTGAGELFF | TGCGCCAGCGACGGGGGGACAGGGGCCGGGGAGCTGTTTTTT | TRBJ2-2 | TRBD1 | many | TRBV5-1
CASSHTLHDTDTQYF | TGCGCCAGCAGCCACACACTCCACGACACAGATACGCAGTATTTT | TRBJ2-3 | NA | few | TRBV4-3
CASSSGLAGNNEQFF | TGTGCCAGCAGCTCTGGACTAGCGGGGAACAATGAGCAGTTCTTC | TRBJ2-1 | TRBD2 | many | TRBV7-6
CSAKLAGANTEAFF | TGCAGTGCCAAGCTGGCAGGGGCTAACACTGAAGCTTTCTTT | TRBJ1-1 | NA | many | TRBV20-1
CSALGLAGEETQYF | TGCAGTGCCCTCGGACTAGCGGGAGAAGAGACCCAGTACTTC | TRBJ2-5 | TRBD2 | NA | TRBV20-1
CAISPTGEAGELFF | TGTGCCATCAGTCCGACAGGGGAGGCCGGGGAGCTGTTTTTT | TRBJ2-2 | TRBD1 | NA | TRBV10-3
CASSYSRGVEAFF | TGTGCCAGCAGTTACTCACGGGGAGTGGAAGCTTTCTTT | TRBJ1-1 | NA | NA | TRBV6-5
CASSQDRGLAVEQYF | TGTGCCAGCAGCCAAGATAGGGGACTAGCAGTCGAGCAGTACTTC | TRBJ2-7 | TRBD2 | NA | TRBV4-2
CASSPQNNSPLHF | TGTGCCAGCTCACCACAGAATAATTCACCCCTCCACTTT | TRBJ1-6 | NA | NA | TRBV18
CSVEVQDREETQYF | TGCAGCGTTGAGGTCCAGGACAGGGAAGAGACCCAGTACTTC | TRBJ2-5 | TRBD1 | few | TRBV29-1
CASSLRLYGYTF | TGTGCCAGCAGTTTACGACTTTATGGCTACACCTTC | TRBJ1-2 | NA | NA | TRBV28
CAVRRENTGELFF | TGTGCCGTGAGGCGGGAAAACACCGGGGAACTGTTTTTT | TRBJ2-2 | NA | NA | TRBV10-3
CASSNTSDLRAYNEQFF | TGCGCCAGCAGCAACACCAGTGATTTACGGGCGTACAATGAGCAGTTCTTC | TRBJ2-1 | NA | NA | TRBV5-1
CASTRAWTSGRREQYF | TGTGCCTCAACACGAGCTTGGACTAGCGGGAGGCGCGAGCAGTACTTC | TRBJ2-7 | TRBD2 | once | TRBV10-3
CATSRDNAGGTDTQYF | TGTGCCACCAGCAGAGATAACGCGGGAGGAACAGATACGCAGTATTTT | TRBJ2-3 | TRBD2 | many | TRBV15
CAIGTTYEQYF | TGTGCCATCGGGACAACCTACGAGCAGTACTTC | TRBJ2-7 | NA | many | TRBV10-3
CATSDTGVGYTF | TGTGCCACCAGTGATACAGGGGTAGGCTACACCTTC | TRBJ1-2 | TRBD1 | many | TRBV24-1
CASSVGSPYEQYF | TGTGCCAGCAGTGTGGGCTCTCCCTACGAGCAGTACTTC | TRBJ2-7 | NA | NA | TRBV2
CATSYSAGTGANVLTF | TGTGCCACCAGCTACTCGGCAGGGACTGGGGCCAACGTCCTGACTTTC | TRBJ2-6 | NA | few | TRBV15
CASRSEYNSGRRSGANVLTF | TGTGCCAGCAGGTCCGAATACAATAGCGGGAGGCGCTCTGGGGCCAACGTCCTGACTTTC | TRBJ2-6 | TRBD2 | NA | TRBV12-3/TRBV12-4
CASSAVTGELFF | TGTGCCAGCAGCGCAGTTACCGGGGAGCTGTTTTTT | TRBJ2-2 | NA | many | TRBV9
CASSQSPWEGGNQPQHF | TGCGCCAGCAGCCAGTCTCCTTGGGAGGGAGGCAATCAGCCCCAGCATTTT | TRBJ1-5 | NA | NA | TRBV4-3
CASSSRTSGRAYEQYF | TGTGCCAGTAGTTCCCGGACTAGCGGGAGAGCCTACGAGCAGTACTTC | TRBJ2-7 | TRBD2 | few | TRBV19
CASSFGRGGHEQFF | TGTGCCAGCAGTTTTGGGCGGGGGGGCCATGAGCAGTTCTTC | TRBJ2-1 | TRBD2 | NA | TRBV2
CASRPKPGLAGLNSYEQYF | TGCGCCAGCAGGCCCAAACCGGGACTAGCGGGCCTGAACTCCTACGAGCAGTACTTC | TRBJ2-7 | TRBD2 | many | TRBV10-1
CASSLDLLKGPYEQYF | TGTGCCAGCAGCTTAGACCTATTGAAAGGACCCTACGAGCAGTACTTC | TRBJ2-7 | NA | many | TRBV11-2
CASSQQGPGISPLHF | TGTGCCAGCAGCCAGCAGGGACCGGGAATTTCACCCCTCCACTTT | TRBJ1-6 | NA | NA | TRBV2
CSARGGEGVGEQFF | TGCAGTGCTAGGGGAGGGGAGGGCGTAGGGGAGCAGTTCTTC | TRBJ2-1 | TRBD2 | many | TRBV20-1
CATRRGQETQYF | TGTGCCACCCGGAGGGGTCAAGAGACCCAGTACTTC | TRBJ2-5 | NA | NA | TRBV24-1
CASSNLRQGWYEQFF | TGTGCCAGCAGTAATCTCAGACAGGGATGGTATGAGCAGTTCTTC | TRBJ2-1 | TRBD1 | many | TRBV6-1
CSAWSRGVADTQYF | TGCAGCGCCTGGAGCAGGGGGGTCGCAGATACGCAGTATTTT | TRBJ2-3 | NA | many | TRBV29-1
CASSQDPQRVGETQYF | TGTGCCAGCAGCCAAGATCCCCAACGGGTGGGGGAGACCCAGTACTTC | TRBJ2-5 | NA | NA | TRBV4-2
CASSAGQNPYGYTF | TGTGCCAGCAGCGCTGGACAGAACCCATATGGCTACACCTTC | TRBJ1-2 | NA | many | TRBV9
CASTPGLAPETQYF | TGTGCCAGCACCCCGGGACTAGCCCCAGAGACCCAGTACTTC | TRBJ2-5 | TRBD2 | NA | TRBV2
CSAERTGNYGYTF | TGCAGTGCGGAGCGGACAGGCAACTATGGCTACACCTTC | TRBJ1-2 | TRBD1 | NA | TRBV20-1
CSAREPGYTQYF | TGCAGTGCTAGAGAACCTGGGTATACGCAGTATTTT | TRBJ2-3 | NA | many | TRBV20-1
CASSRSIMDRGPVGYGYTF | TGCGCCAGCAGCCGTTCCATAATGGACAGGGGGCCTGTTGGCTATGGCTACACCTTC | TRBJ1-2 | TRBD1 | few | TRBV4-1
CASSLMETQYF | TGTGCCAGCAGCTTAATGGAGACCCAGTACTTC | TRBJ2-5 | NA | many | TRBV11-3
CASSFWAGSTEAFF | TGTGCCAGCAGTTTCTGGGCAGGGAGCACTGAAGCTTTCTTT | TRBJ1-1 | NA | NA | TRBV12-3/TRBV12-4
CASSYTTGGTEAFF | TGTGCCAGCAGTTACACGACAGGGGGCACTGAAGCTTTCTTT | TRBJ1-1 | TRBD1 | many | TRBV6-5
CASSLVVAGGSKNIQYF | TGTGCCAGCAGCTTGGTGGTAGCGGGAGGCTCCAAAAACATTCAGTACTTC | TRBJ2-4 | TRBD2 | NA | TRBV5-6
CASSHPIQLQGRHTEAFF | TGCGCCAGCAGCCACCCTATACAATTACAGGGACGGCACACTGAAGCTTTCTTT | TRBJ1-1 | NA | few | TRBV4-1
CASSYGDSGSTDTQYF | TGTGCCAGCAGTTACGGGGACTCCGGTTCCACAGATACGCAGTATTTT | TRBJ2-3 | NA | NA | TRBV6-2/TRBV6-3
CASSSRGIRTEAFF | TGTGCCAGCAGCTCCCGGGGGATTCGCACTGAAGCTTTCTTT | TRBJ1-1 | NA | NA | TRBV12-3/TRBV12-4
CSARGQGGQETQYF | TGCAGTGCTAGAGGCCAGGGGGGACAAGAGACCCAGTACTTC | TRBJ2-5 | NA | NA | TRBV20-1
CATSRGGDYGYTF | TGTGCCACCAGCAGGGGAGGGGACTATGGCTACACCTTC | TRBJ1-2 | NA | NA | TRBV15
CSSRGDYGYTF | TGCAGTTCTCGTGGGGACTATGGCTACACCTTC | TRBJ1-2 | NA | few | TRBV20-1
CASSLAVIYNEQYF | TGTGCCAGCAGCTTAGCGGTGATCTACAATGAGCAGTATTTT | TRBJ2-3 | NA | NA | TRBV7-2
CASSLYTGDTNYGYTF | TGTGCCAGCAGTCTATATACAGGGGATACTAACTATGGCTACACCTTC | TRBJ1-2 | TRBD1 | NA | TRBV27
CATSDLGQSGNPIYF | TGTGCCACCAGTGATTTGGGACAGTCTGGAAACCCCATATATTTT | TRBJ1-3 | NA | NA | TRBV24-1